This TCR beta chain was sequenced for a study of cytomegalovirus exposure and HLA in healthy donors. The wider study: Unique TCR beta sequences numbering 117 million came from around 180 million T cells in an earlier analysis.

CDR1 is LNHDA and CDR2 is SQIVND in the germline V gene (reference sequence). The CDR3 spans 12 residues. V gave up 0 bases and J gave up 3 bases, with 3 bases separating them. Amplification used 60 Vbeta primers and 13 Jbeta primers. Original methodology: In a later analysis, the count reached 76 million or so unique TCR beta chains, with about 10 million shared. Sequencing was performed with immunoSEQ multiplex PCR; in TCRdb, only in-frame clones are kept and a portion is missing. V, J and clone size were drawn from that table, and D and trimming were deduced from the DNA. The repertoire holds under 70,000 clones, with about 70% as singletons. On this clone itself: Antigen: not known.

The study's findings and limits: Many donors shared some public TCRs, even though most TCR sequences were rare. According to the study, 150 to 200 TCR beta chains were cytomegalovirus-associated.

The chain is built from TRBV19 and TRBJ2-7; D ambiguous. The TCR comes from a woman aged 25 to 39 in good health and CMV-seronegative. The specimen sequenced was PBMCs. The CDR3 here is CASSIDRYEQYF. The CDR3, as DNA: TGTGCCAGTAGTATAGATCGCTACGAGCAGTACTTC.